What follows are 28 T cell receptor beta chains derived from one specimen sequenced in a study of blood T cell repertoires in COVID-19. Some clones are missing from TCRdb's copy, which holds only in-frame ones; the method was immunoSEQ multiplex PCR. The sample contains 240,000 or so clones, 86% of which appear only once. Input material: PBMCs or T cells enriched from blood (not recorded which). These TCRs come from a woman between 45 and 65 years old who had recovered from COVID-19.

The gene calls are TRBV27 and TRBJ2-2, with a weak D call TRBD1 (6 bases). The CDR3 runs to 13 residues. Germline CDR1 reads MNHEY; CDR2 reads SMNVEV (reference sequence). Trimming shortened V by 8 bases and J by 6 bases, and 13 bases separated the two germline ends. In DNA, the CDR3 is TGTGCCAGCGGGGGCTGGGTAGCCGGGGAGCTGTTTTTT. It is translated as CASGGWVAGELFF.

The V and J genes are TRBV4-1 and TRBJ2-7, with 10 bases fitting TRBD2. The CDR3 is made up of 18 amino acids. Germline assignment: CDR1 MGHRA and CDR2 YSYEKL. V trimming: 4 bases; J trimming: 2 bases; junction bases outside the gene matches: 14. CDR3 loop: CASSPHPLSGGGTYEQYF. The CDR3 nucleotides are TGCGCCAGCAGCCCCCATCCACTAAGCGGGGGGGGAACCTACGAGCAGTACTTC.

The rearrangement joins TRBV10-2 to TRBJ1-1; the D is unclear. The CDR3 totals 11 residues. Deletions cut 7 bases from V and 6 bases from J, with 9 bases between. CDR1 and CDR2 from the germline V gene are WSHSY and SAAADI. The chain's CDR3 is CASTGGAEAFF. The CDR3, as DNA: TGCGCCAGCACCGGCGGGGCTGAAGCTTTCTTT.

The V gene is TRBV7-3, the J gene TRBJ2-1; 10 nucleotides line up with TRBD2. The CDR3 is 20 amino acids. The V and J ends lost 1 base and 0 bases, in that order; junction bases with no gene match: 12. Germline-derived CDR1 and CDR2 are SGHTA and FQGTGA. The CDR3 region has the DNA TGTGCCAGCAGCTTAATTCCTAGCGGGAGCAGACAGCTCTCCTACAATGAGCAGTTCTTC. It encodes CASSLIPSGSRQLSYNEQFF.

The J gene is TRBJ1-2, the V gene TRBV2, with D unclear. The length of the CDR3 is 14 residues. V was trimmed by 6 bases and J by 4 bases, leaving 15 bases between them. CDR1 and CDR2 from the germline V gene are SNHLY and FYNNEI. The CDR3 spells CASRGPGVGYGYTF. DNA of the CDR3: TGTGCCAGCAGGGGCCCCGGGGTAGGCTATGGCTACACCTTC.

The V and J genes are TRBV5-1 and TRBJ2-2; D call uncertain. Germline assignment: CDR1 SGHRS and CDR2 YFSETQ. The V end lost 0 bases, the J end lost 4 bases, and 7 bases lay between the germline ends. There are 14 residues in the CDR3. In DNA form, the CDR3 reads TGCGCCAGCAGCTTGGGTAGTTTCACCGGGGAGCTGTTTTTT. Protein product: CASSLGSFTGELFF. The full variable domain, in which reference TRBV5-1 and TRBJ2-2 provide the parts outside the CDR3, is KAGVTQTPRYLIKTRGQQVTLSCSPISGHRSVSWYQQTPGQGLQFLFEYFSETQRNKGNFPGRFSGRQFSNSRSEMNVSTLELGDSALYLCASSLGSFTGELFFGEGSRLTVL.

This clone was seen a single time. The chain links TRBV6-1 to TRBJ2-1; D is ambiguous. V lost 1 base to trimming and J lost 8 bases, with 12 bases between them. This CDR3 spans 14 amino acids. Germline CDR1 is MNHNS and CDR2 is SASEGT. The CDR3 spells CASSEDLIIDEQFF. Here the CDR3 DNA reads TGTGCCAGCAGTGAAGATCTAATTATTGATGAGCAGTTCTTC.

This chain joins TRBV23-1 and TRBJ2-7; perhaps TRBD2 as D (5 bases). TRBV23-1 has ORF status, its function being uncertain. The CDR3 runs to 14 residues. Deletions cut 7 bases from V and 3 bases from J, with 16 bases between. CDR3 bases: TGCGCCAGCACTTCGGGCTGCAGCGGCTACGAGCAGTACTTC. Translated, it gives CASTSGCSGYEQYF.

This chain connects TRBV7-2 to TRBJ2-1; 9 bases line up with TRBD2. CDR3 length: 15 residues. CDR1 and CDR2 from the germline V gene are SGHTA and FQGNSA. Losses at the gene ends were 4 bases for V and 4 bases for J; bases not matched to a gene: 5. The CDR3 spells CASSSSSGGYNEQFF. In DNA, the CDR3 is TGTGCCAGCAGCTCATCGAGCGGGGGGTACAATGAGCAGTTCTTC.

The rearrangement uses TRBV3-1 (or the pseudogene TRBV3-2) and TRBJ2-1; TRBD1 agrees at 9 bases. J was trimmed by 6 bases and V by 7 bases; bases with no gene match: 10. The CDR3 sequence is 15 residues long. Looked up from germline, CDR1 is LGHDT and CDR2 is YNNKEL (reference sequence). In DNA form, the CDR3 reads TGTGCCAGCACCCCGGGACAGGGAATTCCCAATGAGCAGTTCTTC. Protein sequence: CASTPGQGIPNEQFF.

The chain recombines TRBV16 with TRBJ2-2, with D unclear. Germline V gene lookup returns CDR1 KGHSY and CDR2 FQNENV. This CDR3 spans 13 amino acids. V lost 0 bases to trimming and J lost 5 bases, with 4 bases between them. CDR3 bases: TGTGCCAGCAGCCAATCACATACCGGGGAGCTGTTTTTT. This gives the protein CASSQSHTGELFF.

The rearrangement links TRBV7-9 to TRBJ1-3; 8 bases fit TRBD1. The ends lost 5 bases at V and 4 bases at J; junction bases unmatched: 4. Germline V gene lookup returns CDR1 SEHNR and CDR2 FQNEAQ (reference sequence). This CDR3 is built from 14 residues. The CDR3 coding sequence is TGTGCCAGCAGCCCACGGGACAGGGGAAACACCATATATTTT. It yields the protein CASSPRDRGNTIYF.

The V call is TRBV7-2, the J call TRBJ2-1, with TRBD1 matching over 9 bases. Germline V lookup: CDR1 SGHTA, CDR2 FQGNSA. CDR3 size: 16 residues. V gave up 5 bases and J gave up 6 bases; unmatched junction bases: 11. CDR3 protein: CASSVQTGGLSNEQFF. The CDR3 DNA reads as TGTGCCAGCAGCGTACAAACAGGGGGCCTCTCCAATGAGCAGTTCTTC.

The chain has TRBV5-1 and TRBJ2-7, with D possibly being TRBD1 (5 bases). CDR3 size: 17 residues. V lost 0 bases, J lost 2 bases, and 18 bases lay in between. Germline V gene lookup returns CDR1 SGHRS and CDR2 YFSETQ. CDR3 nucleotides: TGCGCCAGCAGCTTGGCGGCCGGACACGACGTTCCCTACGAGCAGTACTTC. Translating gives CASSLAAGHDVPYEQYF.

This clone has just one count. In nucleotides, the CDR3 is TGTGCCAGCAGCGGGGGACTCTGGAACACTGAAGCTTTCTTT. It codes for CASSGGLWNTEAFF. The chain has TRBV7-2 and TRBJ1-1; the D gene is possibly TRBD1 (5 bases). Germline CDR1 and CDR2: SGHTA and FQGNSA. The CDR3 sequence is 14 residues long. With 5 bases removed from V and 1 base from J, the gap between germline ends came to 11 bases.

The CDR3 loop is CASSPAGYGYTF. The CDR3 coding sequence is TGTGCCAGCAGTCCAGCGGGCTATGGCTACACCTTC. The chain couples TRBV12-3 or TRBV12-4 to TRBJ1-2; D gene ambiguous. The CDR3 runs 12 residues. V lost 5 bases to trimming and J lost 4 bases, with 8 bases between them.

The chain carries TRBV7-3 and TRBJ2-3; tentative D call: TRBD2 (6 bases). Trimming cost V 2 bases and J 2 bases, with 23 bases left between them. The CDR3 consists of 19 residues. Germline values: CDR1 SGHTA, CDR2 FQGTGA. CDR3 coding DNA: TGTGCCAGCAGCTTATCCCCGGGGGTACCGGGACTCAACACAGATACGCAGTATTTT. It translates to CASSLSPGVPGLNTDTQYF.

The CDR3 is CAWSLLYREQYF. In DNA form, the CDR3 reads TGTGCCTGGAGTTTACTCTACAGAGAGCAGTACTTC. V and J are TRBV30 and TRBJ2-7; D unclear. There are 12 residues in the CDR3. V was pared by 2 bases and J by 7 bases, with 12 bases between. CDR1 and CDR2 (germline): GTSNPN, SVGIG (reference sequence).

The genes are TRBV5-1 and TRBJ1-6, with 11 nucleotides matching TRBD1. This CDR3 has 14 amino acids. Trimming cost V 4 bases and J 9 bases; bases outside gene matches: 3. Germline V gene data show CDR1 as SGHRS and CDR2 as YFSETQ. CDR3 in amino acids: CASSQGTGGSPLHF. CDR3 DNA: TGCGCCAGCAGCCAGGGGACAGGGGGTTCACCCCTCCACTTT. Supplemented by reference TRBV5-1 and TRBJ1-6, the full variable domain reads KAGVTQTPRYLIKTRGQQVTLSCSPISGHRSVSWYQQTPGQGLQFLFEYFSETQRNKGNFPGRFSGRQFSNSRSEMNVSTLELGDSALYLCASSQGTGGSPLHFGNGTRLTVT.

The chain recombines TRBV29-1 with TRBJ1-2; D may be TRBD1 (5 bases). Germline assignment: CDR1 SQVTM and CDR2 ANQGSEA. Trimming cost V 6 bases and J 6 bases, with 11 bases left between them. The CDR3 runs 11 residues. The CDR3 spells CSVTGGDGYTF. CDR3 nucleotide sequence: TGCAGCGTAACGGGGGGGGATGGCTACACCTTC.

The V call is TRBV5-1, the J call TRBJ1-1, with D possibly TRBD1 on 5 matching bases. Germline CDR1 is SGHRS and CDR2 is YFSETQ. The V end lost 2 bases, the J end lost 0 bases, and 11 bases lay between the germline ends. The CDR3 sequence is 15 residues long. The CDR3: CASSLQDTMNTEAFF. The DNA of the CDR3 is TGCGCCAGCAGCTTACAGGACACAATGAACACTGAAGCTTTCTTT. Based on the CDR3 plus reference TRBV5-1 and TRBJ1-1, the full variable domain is KAGVTQTPRYLIKTRGQQVTLSCSPISGHRSVSWYQQTPGQGLQFLFEYFSETQRNKGNFPGRFSGRQFSNSRSEMNVSTLELGDSALYLCASSLQDTMNTEAFFGQGTRLTVV.

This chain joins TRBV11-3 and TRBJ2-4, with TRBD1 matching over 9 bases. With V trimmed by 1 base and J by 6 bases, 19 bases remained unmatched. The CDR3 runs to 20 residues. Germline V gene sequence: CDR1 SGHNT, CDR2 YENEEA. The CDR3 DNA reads TGTGCCAGCAGCTTAGGGAACAGGGGGCTTTCGGCGGGTCGGGGAAACATTCAGTACTTC. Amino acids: CASSLGNRGLSAGRGNIQYF.

This CDR3 reads CASSQVVGAATDTQYF. The CDR3 region has the DNA TGCGCCAGCAGCCAAGTCGTGGGGGCGGCCACAGATACGCAGTATTTT. The genes are TRBV4-1 and TRBJ2-3, with TRBD1 as a possible D gene (6 bases). The germline V gene encodes CDR1 MGHRA and CDR2 YSYEKL. V dropped 1 base and J dropped 2 bases, with 13 bases sitting between them. The CDR3 extends over 16 amino acids.

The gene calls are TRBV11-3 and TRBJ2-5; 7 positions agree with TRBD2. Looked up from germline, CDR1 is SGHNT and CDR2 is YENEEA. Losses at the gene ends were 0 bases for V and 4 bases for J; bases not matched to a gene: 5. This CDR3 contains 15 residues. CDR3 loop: CASSLDLGRGETQYF. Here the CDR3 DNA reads TGTGCCAGCAGCTTAGATCTGGGGAGGGGAGAGACCCAGTACTTC.

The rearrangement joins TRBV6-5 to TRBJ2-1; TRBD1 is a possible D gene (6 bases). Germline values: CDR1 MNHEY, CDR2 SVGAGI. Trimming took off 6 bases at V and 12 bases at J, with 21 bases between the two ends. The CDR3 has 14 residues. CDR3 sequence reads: CASRNPGTKGGQFF. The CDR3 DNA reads TGTGCCAGCAGGAACCCCGGGACGAAAGGGGGGCAGTTCTTC.

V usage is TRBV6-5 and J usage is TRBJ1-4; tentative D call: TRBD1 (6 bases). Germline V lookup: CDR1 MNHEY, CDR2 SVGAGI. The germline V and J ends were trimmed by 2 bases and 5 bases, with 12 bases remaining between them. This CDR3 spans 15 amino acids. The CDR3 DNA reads TGTGCCAGCAGTTACCGGGGGGCTGGGAATGAAAAACTGTTTTTT. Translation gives CASSYRGAGNEKLFF.

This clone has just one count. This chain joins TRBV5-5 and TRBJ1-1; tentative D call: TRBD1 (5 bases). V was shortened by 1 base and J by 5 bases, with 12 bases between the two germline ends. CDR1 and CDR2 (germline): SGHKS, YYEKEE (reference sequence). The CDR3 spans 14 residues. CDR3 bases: TGTGCCAGCAGCTTGCCCAGGGTTGGGACTGAAGCTTTCTTT. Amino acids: CASSLPRVGTEAFF.

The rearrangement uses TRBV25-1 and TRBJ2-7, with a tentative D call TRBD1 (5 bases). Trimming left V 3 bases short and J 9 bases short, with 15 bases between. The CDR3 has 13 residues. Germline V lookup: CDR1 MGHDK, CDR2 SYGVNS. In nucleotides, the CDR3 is TGTGCCAGCAGTGACAGGGTAAGGGTCCGGCAGTACTTC. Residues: CASSDRVRVRQYF.